This TCR beta chain was sequenced in a study of blood T cell repertoires in COVID-19. The CDR3 covers 15 residues. With V trimmed by 6 bases and J by 1 base, 7 bases remained unmatched. Germline lookup yields CDR1 MNHNY and CDR2 SVGAGI (reference sequence). Repertoires were generated with immunoSEQ multiplex PCR, while TCRdb's copy carries only in-frame clones and drops some. Of roughly 100,000 clones listed, around 76% were seen once; the top ten hold about 18%. This TCR was sampled from a man at least 80 years old with acute or convalescent COVID-19. The V and J genes are TRBV6-6 and TRBJ2-7, with TRBD1 identical over 9 bases. Sequenced input: peripheral blood. CDR3 amino acids: CASRRDRESSYEQYF. In DNA, the CDR3 is TGTGCCAGCAGACGGGACAGGGAGTCTTCCTACGAGCAGTACTTC.